The rows below give T cell receptor beta chains drawn from one sample of a study of T-cell reconstitution after alpha-beta-depleted transplantation in children. TCRdb independently ran MiXCR on the PCR reads; one entry per CDR3 protein. The repertoire consists of 440,000 or so distinct CDR3 sequences, with over 40% occurring once and the leading ten covering 27%. The specimen comprised PBMCs, sampled before TCRalphabeta/CD19-depleted stem cell transplant. The source is a girl aged 2 to 9 with aplastic anemia, due to receive a stem cell transplant. The CDR3 runs from the conserved cysteine through the conserved F or W.

v_call: TRBV3-1
j_call: TRBJ2-3
cdr3_aa: CASSQSSRGDTQYF

v_call: TRBV5-5
j_call: TRBJ2-4
cdr3_aa: CASSTDRAGIQYF

v_call: TRBV5-4
j_call: TRBJ2-7
cdr3_aa: CASSLAGAGAHEQYF

v_call: TRBV7-2
j_call: TRBJ2-3
cdr3_aa: CASSLQGGDGDTQYF

v_call: TRBV10-3
j_call: TRBJ1-1
cdr3_aa: CAIRGTGLTEAFF

v_call: TRBV20-1
j_call: TRBJ1-5
cdr3_aa: CSAPLPGPNQPQHF

v_call: TRBV12-3/TRBV12-4
j_call: TRBJ1-1
cdr3_aa: CASRPTRPGNTEAFF

v_call: TRBV6-1
j_call: TRBJ2-1
cdr3_aa: CASARRGNEQFF

v_call: TRBV7-9
j_call: TRBJ1-4
cdr3_aa: CASSSSGTNEKLFF

v_call: TRBV5-1
j_call: TRBJ2-2
cdr3_aa: CASSPGPGDGGELFF